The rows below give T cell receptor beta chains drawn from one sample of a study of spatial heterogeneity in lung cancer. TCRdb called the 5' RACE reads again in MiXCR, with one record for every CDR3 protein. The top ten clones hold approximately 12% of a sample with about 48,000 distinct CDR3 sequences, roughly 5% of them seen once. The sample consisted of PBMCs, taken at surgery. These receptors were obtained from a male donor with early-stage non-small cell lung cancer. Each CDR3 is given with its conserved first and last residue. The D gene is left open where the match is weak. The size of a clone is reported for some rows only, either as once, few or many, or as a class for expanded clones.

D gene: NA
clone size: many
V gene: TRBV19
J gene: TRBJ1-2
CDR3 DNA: TGTGCCAGTAGTATTGGACAAGGGGCGAGAGCTGGCTACACCTTC
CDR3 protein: CASSIGQGARAGYTF

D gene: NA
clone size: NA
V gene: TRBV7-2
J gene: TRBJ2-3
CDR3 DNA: TGTGCCAGCAGCTTAGATCGGGGGTCAGATACGCAGTATTTT
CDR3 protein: CASSLDRGSDTQYF

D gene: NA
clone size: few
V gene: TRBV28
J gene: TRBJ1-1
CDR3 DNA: TGTGCCAGCAGTTCCTCATTCCAAACCTACACTGAAGCTTTCTTT
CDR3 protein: CASSSSFQTYTEAFF

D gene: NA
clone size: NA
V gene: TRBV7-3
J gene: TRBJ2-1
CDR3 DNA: TGTGCCAGCAGCTTAAGGGGAGCGGACAATGAGCAGTTCTTC
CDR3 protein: CASSLRGADNEQFF

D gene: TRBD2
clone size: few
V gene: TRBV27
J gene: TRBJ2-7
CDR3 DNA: TGTGCCAGCAGTTTTAGGGAGGGTCTGGCCGAGCAGTACTTC
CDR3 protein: CASSFREGLAEQYF

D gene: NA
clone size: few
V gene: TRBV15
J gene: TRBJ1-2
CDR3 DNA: TGTGCCACCAGCAGAGTGGGGTCTGAATTGGGCTACACCTTC
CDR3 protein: CATSRVGSELGYTF

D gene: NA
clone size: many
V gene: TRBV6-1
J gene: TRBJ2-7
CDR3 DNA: TGTGCCAGCAGTGTGGATGACGTGAGCTCCTACGAGCAGTACTTC
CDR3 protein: CASSVDDVSSYEQYF

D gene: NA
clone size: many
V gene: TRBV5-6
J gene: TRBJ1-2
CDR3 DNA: TGTGCCAGCAGAAGGGACTATGGCTACACCTTC
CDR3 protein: CASRRDYGYTF

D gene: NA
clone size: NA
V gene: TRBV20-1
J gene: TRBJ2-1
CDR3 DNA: TGCAGTGCTAGAGAGGTTACGGAGCAGTTCTTC
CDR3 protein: CSAREVTEQFF

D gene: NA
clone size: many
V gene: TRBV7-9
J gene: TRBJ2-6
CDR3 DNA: TGTGCCAGCAGCCCCCCCGGGTTCGGGGCCAACGTCCTGACTTTC
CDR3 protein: CASSPPGFGANVLTF

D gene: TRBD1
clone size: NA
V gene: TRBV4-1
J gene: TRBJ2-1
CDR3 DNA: TGCGCCAGCAGCACCGAGGGACAGGGGGCGCAGAATGAGCAGTTCTTC
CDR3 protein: CASSTEGQGAQNEQFF

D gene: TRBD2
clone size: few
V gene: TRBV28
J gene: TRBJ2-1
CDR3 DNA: TGTGCCAGCAGTTCCACTTGGGGCGGGAGATACAATGAGCAGTTCTTC
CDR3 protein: CASSSTWGGRYNEQFF

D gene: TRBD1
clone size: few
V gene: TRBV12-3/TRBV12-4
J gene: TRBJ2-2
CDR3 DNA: TGTGCCAGCACCCCCGCCCCGGGACAGGGAAAGAACACCGGGGAGCTGTTTTTT
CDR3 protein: CASTPAPGQGKNTGELFF

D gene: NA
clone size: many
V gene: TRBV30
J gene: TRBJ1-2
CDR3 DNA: TGTGCCTGGACGTTGCAGTGGAACTATGGCTACACCTTC
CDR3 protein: CAWTLQWNYGYTF

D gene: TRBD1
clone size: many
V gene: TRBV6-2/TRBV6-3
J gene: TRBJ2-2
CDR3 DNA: TGTGCCAGCAGTCCGGGACAGGGATGGGGGATGAACACCGGGGAGCTGTTTTTT
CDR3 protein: CASSPGQGWGMNTGELFF

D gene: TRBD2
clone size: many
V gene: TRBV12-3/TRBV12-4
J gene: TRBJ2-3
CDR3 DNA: TGTGCCAGCAGTGTAACTAGCGGGAGGACAGATACGCAGTATTTT
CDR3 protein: CASSVTSGRTDTQYF

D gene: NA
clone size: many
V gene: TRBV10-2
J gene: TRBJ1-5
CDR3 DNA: TGCGCCAGCAGTGACCGACCGATAAATCAGCCCCAGCATTTT
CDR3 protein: CASSDRPINQPQHF

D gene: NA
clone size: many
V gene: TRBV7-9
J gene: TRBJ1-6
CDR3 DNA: TGTGCCAGCAGCCCCGACACATCGGGTTCACCCCTCCACTTT
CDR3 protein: CASSPDTSGSPLHF

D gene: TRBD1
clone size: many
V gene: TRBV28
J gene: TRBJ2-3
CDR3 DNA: TGTGCCAGCAGTCCGACAGGGCGACAAGATACGCAGTATTTT
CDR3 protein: CASSPTGRQDTQYF

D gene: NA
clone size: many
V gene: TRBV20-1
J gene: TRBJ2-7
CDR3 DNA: TGCAGTGCTAGAGGGGGGCTAGCGAACTCCTACGAGCAGTACTTC
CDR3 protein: CSARGGLANSYEQYF

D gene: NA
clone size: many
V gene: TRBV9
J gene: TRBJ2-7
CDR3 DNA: TGTGCCAGCAGCGCGGACCCGAGGGGCTCTAGCGAGCAGTACTTC
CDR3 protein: CASSADPRGSSEQYF

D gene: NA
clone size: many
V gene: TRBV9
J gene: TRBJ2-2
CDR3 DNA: TGTGCCAGCAGCGTAGTAGCGGCGAACACCGGGGAGCTGTTTTTT
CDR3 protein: CASSVVAANTGELFF

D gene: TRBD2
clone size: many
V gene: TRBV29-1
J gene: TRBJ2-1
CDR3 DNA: TGCAGCGTTCTGAAGAGACTAGCGGGAGTCTCGTACAATGAGCAGTTCTTC
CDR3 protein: CSVLKRLAGVSYNEQFF

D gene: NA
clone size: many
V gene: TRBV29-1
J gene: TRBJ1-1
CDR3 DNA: TGCAGCGTTGAGCAAGGGGTAACGAACACTGAAGCTTTCTTT
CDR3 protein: CSVEQGVTNTEAFF

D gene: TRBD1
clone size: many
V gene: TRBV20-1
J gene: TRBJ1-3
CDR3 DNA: TGCAGTGCTAGAGGTGGACAGGGACCCTCTGGAAACACCATATATTTT
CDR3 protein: CSARGGQGPSGNTIYF

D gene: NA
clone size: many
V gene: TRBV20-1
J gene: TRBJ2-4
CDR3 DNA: TGCAGTGCTAGACCGGACCTAAACATTCAGTACTTC
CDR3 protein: CSARPDLNIQYF

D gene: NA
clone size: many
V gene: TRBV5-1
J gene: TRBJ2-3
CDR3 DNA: TGCGCCAGCAGCTTGGGGGAGTGGAGCACAGATACGCAGTATTTT
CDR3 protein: CASSLGEWSTDTQYF

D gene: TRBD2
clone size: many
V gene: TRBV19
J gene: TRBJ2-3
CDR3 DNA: TGTGCCAGTAGTGTCTCCCTCAGGGGACTAGCGGGCAGGGATACGCAGTATTTT
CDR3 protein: CASSVSLRGLAGRDTQYF

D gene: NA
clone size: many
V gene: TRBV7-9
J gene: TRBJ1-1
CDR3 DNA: TGTGCCAGCAGCTCGAACCTTAGAAAGGGGCGGGGGAACACTGAAGCTTTCTTT
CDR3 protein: CASSSNLRKGRGNTEAFF

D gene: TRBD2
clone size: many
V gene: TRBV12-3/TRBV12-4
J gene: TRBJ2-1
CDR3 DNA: TGTGCCAGCGGGGGTGCGGGAGGGGGACGGAATGAGCAGTTCTTC
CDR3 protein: CASGGAGGGRNEQFF

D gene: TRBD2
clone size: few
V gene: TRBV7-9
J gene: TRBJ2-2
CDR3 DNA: TGTGCCAGCCCGGGCGGGGCGGGAGACAACACCGGGGAGCTGTTTTTT
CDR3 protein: CASPGGAGDNTGELFF

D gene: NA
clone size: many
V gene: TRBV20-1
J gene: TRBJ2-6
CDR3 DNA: TGCAGTGCCACGGCTCCAGGGACTGGGGCCAACGTCCTGACTTTC
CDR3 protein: CSATAPGTGANVLTF

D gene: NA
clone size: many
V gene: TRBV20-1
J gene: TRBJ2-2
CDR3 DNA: TGCAGTGCGCAGTTGTCCCCCGGGGAGCTGTTTTTT
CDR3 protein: CSAQLSPGELFF

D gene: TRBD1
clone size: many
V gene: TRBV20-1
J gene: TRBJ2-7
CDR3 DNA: TGCAGTGCTGCTCCCGGGACAGGGTCCTACGAGCAGTACTTC
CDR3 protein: CSAAPGTGSYEQYF

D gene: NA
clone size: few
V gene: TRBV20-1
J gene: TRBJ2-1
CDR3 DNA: TGCAGTGCTAGCGACGACTTGAGAACGGGACGTACCTACAATGAGCAGTTCTTC
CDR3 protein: CSASDDLRTGRTYNEQFF

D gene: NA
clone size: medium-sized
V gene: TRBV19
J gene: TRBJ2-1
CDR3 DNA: TGTGCCACCACCGGGACACCAAGGAATGAGCAGTTCTTC
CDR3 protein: CATTGTPRNEQFF

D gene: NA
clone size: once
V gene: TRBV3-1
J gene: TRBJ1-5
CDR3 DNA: TGTGCCAGCAGCCAAGAGTCTAGGGGACGAGGCAATCAGCCCCAGCATTTT
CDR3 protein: CASSQESRGRGNQPQHF

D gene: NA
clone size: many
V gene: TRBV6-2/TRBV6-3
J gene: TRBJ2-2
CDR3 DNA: TGTGCCAGCAGTCAATCTCCGACGGGGGAGCTGTTTTTT
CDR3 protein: CASSQSPTGELFF

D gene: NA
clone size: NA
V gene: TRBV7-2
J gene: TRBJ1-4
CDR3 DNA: TGTGCCAGCAGCTTAGTATTTTTCAGCCCGAATGAAAAACTGTTTTTT
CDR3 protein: CASSLVFFSPNEKLFF

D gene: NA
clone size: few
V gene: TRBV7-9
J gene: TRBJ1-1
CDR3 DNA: TGTGCCAGCAGCTCCCAAGACACAAACACTGAAGCTTTCTTT
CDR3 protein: CASSSQDTNTEAFF

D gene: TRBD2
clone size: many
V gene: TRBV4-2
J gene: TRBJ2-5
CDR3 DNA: TGTGCCAGCAGTCCGATTCGGAGCGGGATGGAGACCCAGTACTTC
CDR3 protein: CASSPIRSGMETQYF

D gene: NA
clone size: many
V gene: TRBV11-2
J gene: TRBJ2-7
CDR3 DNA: TGTGCCAGCAGCTTAGACCGGGCCGGCTCCTACGAGCAGTACTTC
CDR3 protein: CASSLDRAGSYEQYF

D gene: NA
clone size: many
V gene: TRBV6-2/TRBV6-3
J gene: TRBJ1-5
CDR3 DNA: TGTGCCAGCAGTTACCCCGGGGAATTCCGTTGGGAGCCCCAGCATTTT
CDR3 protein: CASSYPGEFRWEPQHF

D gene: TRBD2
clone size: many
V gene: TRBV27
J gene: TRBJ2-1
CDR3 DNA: TGTGCCAGCAGTCGCGGGACTAGCGGGAACTTCTACAATGAGCAGTTCTTC
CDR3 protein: CASSRGTSGNFYNEQFF

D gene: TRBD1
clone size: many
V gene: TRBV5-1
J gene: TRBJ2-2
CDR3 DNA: TGCGCCAGCAGCGTAGGGACAGCGAACACCGGGGAGCTGTTTTTT
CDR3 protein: CASSVGTANTGELFF

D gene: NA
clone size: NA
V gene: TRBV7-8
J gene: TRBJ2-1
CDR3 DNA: TGTGCCAGCAGCAGCACTCAAAAGGGGGGGCATGAGCAGTTCTTC
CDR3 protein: CASSSTQKGGHEQFF

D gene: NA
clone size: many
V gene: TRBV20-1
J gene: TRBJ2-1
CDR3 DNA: TGCAGTGCTAGACCTCCCGATGCTCGGGCCTTTCTCGAGAATGAGCAGTTCTTC
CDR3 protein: CSARPPDARAFLENEQFF

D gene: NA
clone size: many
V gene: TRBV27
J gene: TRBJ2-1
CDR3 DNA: TGTGCCAGCAGTTTCTCAGGGGTGAGTTATGAGCAGTTCTTC
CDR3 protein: CASSFSGVSYEQFF

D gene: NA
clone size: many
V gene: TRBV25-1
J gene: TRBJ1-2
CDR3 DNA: TGTGCCAGCAGTGCGGGGGATTATGGCTACACCTTC
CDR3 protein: CASSAGDYGYTF

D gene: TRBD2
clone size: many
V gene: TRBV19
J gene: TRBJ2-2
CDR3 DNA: TGTGCCAGTAGGCCCTGGGACAGGCCTCCGGGACTAGCGGGAGCGGACGGGGAGCTGTTTTTT
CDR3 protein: CASRPWDRPPGLAGADGELFF